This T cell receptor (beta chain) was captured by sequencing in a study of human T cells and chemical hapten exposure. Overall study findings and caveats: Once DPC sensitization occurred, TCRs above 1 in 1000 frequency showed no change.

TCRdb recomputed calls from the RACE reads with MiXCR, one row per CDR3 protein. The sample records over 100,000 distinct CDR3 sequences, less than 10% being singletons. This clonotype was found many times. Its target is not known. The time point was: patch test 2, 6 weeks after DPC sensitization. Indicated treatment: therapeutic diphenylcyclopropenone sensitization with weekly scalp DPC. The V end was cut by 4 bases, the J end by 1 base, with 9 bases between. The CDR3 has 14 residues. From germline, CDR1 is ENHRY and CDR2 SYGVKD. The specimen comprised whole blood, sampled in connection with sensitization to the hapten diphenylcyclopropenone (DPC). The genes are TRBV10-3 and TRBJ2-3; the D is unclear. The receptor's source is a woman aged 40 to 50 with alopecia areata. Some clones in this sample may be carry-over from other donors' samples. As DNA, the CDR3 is TGTGCCATCAGTGTCGGTCACGGCACAGATACGCAGTATTTT. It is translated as CAISVGHGTDTQYF.